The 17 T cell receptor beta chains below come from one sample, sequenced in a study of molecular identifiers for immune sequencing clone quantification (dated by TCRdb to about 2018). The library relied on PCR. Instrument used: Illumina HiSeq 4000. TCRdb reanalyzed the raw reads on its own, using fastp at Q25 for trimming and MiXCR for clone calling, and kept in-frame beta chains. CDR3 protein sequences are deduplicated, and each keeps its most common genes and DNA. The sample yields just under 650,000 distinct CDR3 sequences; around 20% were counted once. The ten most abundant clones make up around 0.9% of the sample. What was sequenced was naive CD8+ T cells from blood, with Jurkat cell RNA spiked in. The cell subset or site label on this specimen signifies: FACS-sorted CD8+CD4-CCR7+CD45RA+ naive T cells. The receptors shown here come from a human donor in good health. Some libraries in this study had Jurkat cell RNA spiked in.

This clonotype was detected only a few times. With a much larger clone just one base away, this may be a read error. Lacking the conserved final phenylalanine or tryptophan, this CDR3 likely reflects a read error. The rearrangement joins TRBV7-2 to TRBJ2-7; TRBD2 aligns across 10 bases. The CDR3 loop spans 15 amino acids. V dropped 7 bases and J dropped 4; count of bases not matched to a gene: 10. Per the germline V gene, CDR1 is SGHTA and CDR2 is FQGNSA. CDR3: CASTQGASGSYEQYL. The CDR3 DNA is TGTGCCAGCACCCAAGGGGCTAGCGGGAGTTACGAGCAGTACCTC.

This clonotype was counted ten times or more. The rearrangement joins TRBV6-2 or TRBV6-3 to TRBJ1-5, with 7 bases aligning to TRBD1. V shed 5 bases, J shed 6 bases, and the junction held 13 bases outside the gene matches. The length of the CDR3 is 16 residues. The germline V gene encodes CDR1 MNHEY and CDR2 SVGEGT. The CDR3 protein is CASSTVQKGAIQPQHF. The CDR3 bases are TGTGCCAGCAGTACCGTTCAGAAGGGGGCCATTCAGCCCCAGCATTTT.

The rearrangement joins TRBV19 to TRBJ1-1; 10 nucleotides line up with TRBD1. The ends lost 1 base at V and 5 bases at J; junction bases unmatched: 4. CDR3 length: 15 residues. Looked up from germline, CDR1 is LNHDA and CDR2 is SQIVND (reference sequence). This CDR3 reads CASSIGPGQGTEAFF. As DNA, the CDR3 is TGTGCCAGTAGTATAGGGCCGGGACAGGGGACTGAAGCTTTCTTT.

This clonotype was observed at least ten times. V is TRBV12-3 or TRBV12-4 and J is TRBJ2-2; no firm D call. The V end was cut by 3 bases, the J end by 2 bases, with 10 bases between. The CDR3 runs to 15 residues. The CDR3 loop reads CASSLAAQNTGELFF. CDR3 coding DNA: TGTGCCAGCAGTTTGGCCGCCCAAAACACCGGGGAGCTGTTTTTT.

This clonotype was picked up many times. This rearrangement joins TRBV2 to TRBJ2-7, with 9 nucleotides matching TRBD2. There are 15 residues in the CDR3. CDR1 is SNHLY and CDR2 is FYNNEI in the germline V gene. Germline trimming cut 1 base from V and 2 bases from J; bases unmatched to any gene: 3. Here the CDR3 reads CASSEGASGAYEQYF. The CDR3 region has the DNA TGTGCCAGCAGTGAAGGGGCTAGCGGGGCCTACGAGCAGTACTTC.

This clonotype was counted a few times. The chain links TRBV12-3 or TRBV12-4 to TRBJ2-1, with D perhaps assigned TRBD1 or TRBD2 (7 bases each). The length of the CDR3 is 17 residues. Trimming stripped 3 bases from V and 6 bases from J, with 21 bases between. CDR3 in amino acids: CASSLGIGPGGANEQFF. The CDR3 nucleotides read TGTGCCAGCAGTTTGGGGATTGGACCAGGGGGGGCCAATGAGCAGTTCTTC.

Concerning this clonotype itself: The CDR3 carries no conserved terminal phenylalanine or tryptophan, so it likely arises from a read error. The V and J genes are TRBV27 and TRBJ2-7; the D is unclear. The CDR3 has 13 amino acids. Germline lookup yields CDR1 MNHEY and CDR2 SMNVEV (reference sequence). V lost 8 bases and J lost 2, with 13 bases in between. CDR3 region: CASRHQIAYEQYL. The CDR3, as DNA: TGTGCCAGCCGCCACCAGATCGCCTACGAGCAGTACCTC.

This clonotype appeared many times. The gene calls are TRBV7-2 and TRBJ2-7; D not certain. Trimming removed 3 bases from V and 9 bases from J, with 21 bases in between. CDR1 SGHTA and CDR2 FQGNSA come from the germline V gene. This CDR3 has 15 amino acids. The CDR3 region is CASSFPARQRMAQYF. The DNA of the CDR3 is TGTGCCAGCAGCTTCCCGGCTAGACAACGAATGGCGCAGTACTTC.

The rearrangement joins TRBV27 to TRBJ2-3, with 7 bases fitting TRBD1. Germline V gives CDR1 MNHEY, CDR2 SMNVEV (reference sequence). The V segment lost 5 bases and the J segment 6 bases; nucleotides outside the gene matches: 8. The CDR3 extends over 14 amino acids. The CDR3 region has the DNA TGTGCCAGCAGTACACACCAGGGGGTGGATACGCAGTATTTT. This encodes CASSTHQGVDTQYF.

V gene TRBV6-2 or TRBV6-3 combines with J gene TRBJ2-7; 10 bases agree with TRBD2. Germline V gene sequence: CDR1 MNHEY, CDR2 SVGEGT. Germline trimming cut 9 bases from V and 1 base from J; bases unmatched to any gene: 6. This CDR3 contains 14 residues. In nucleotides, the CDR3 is TGTGCCAGTGGCTGGACTAGCGGATCCTACGAGCAGTACTTC. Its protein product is CASGWTSGSYEQYF.

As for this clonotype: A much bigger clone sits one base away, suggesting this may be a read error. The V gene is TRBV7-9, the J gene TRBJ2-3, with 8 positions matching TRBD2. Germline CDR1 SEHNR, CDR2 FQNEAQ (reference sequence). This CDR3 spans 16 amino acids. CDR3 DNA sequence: TGTGCCAGCGGCTTAGCGGGGACAACCAACACAGATACGCAGTATTTT. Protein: CASGLAGTTNTDTQYF. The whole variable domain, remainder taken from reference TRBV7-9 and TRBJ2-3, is DTGVSQNPRHKITKRGQNVTFRCDPISEHNRLYWYRQTLGQGPEFLTYFQNEAQLEKSRLLSDRFSAERPKGSFSTLEIQRTEQGDSAMYLCASGLAGTTNTDTQYFGPGTRLTVL.

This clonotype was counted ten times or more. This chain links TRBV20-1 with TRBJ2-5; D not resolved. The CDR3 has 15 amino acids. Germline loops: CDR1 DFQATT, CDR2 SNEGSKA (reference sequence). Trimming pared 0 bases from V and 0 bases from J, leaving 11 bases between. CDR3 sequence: CSARDLTENQETQYF. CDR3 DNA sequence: TGCAGTGCTAGAGATCTAACGGAAAACCAAGAGACCCAGTACTTC.

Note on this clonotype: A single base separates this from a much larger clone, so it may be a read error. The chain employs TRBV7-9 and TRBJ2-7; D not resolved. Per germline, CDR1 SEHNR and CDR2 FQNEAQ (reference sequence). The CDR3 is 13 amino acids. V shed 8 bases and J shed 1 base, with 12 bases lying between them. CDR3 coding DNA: TGTGCCAGCTGCCCTCAGAGGTCCTACGAGCAGTACTTC. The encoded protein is CASCPQRSYEQYF.

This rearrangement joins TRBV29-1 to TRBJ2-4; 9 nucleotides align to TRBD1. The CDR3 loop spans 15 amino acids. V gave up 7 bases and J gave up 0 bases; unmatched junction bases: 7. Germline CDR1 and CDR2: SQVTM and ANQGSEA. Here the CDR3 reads CSAKGQGLAKNIQYF. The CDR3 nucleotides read TGCAGCGCTAAAGGACAGGGGTTAGCCAAAAACATTCAGTACTTC.

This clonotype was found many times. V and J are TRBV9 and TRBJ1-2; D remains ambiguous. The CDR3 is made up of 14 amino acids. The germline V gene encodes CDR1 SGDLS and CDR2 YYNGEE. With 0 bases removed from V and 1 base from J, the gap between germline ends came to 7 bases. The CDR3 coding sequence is TGTGCCAGCAGCGTAGGAGACGGTAACTATGGCTACACCTTC. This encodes CASSVGDGNYGYTF.

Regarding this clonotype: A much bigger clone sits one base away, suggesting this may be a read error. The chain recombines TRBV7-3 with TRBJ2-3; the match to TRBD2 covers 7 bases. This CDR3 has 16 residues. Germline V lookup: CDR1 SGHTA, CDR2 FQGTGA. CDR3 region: CASSHGLGSPSDAQYF. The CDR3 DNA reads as TGTGCCAGCAGCCACGGACTAGGCTCCCCTTCAGATGCGCAGTATTTT.

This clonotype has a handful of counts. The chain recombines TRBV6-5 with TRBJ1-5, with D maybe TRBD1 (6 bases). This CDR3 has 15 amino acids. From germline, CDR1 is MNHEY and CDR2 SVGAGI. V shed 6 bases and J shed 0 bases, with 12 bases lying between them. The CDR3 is CASRPGQFSNQPQHF. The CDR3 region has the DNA TGTGCCAGCAGGCCCGGACAGTTTAGCAATCAGCCCCAGCATTTT.